The rows below give T cell receptor beta chains drawn from one sample of a study of blood T cell repertoires in COVID-19. Method: immunoSEQ multiplex PCR; TCRdb's copy keeps in-frame clones and lacks some. This sample yields hundreds of thousands of clones, of which about 90% are seen a single time; 2% to 2.5% belongs to the top ten. The source material was peripheral blood. The receptors stem from a woman between 25 and 40 years old who had recovered from COVID-19. CDR3s include the opening cysteine and the closing phenylalanine or tryptophan. Each record gives: CDR3 DNA, CDR3 protein, D gene, V gene, J gene, clone size. D genes are given only for firm matches. Not all rows give a size; the values are once, few, many and, for expanded clones, a class.

cdr3_nt: TGTGCCTGGAGTGGTACGAGGGACGAGCAGTACTTC
cdr3_aa: CAWSGTRDEQYF
d_call: -
v_call: TRBV30
j_call: TRBJ2-7
clone_size: -

cdr3_nt: TGTGCCAGCAGCTTACAGTACGGACAGGGACTCGCCCGCGAGCAGTACTTC
cdr3_aa: CASSLQYGQGLAREQYF
d_call: TRBD1
v_call: TRBV11-2
j_call: TRBJ2-7
clone_size: -

cdr3_nt: TGTGCCAGCAGTTATAATAGCAATCAGCCCCAGCATTTT
cdr3_aa: CASSYNSNQPQHF
d_call: -
v_call: TRBV27
j_call: TRBJ1-5
clone_size: -

cdr3_nt: TGTGCCAGCAGCCGAACCGGGAAACCCACCTACGAGCAGTACTTC
cdr3_aa: CASSRTGKPTYEQYF
d_call: -
v_call: TRBV7-9
j_call: TRBJ2-7
clone_size: -

cdr3_nt: TGTGCCAGCAGTAGGGGACTAGCGGCGGATACGCAGTATTTT
cdr3_aa: CASSRGLAADTQYF
d_call: TRBD2
v_call: TRBV9
j_call: TRBJ2-3
clone_size: -

cdr3_nt: TGTGCCAGCACCTCCCGACAGCCTGGCTCCTACGAGCAGTACTTC
cdr3_aa: CASTSRQPGSYEQYF
d_call: -
v_call: TRBV6-5
j_call: TRBJ2-7
clone_size: -

cdr3_nt: TGTGCCAGCAGTACCCGAAGGAGAGAGGGGCAGTTCTTC
cdr3_aa: CASSTRRREGQFF
d_call: -
v_call: TRBV28
j_call: TRBJ2-1
clone_size: -

cdr3_nt: TGTGCCATCAGTGAGTCTACTAGCGGGGGCACAGATACGCAGTATTTT
cdr3_aa: CAISESTSGGTDTQYF
d_call: TRBD2
v_call: TRBV10-3
j_call: TRBJ2-3
clone_size: -

cdr3_nt: TGTGCCAGCAGCTTAGAAGGTGGGCCTGGGGCCAACGTCCTGACTTTC
cdr3_aa: CASSLEGGPGANVLTF
d_call: -
v_call: TRBV7-3
j_call: TRBJ2-6
clone_size: -

cdr3_nt: TGTGCCAGTAGTCCTCGGTGGGGACTCAATCAGCCCCAGCATTTT
cdr3_aa: CASSPRWGLNQPQHF
d_call: -
v_call: TRBV19
j_call: TRBJ1-5
clone_size: -

cdr3_nt: TGTGCCAGCAGCGTGGGGCAGTTGACTGAAGCTTTCTTT
cdr3_aa: CASSVGQLTEAFF
d_call: -
v_call: TRBV28
j_call: TRBJ1-1
clone_size: -

cdr3_nt: TGTGCCAGCAGCGTAGGAGGTAGCTGGTACAATGAGCAGTTCTTC
cdr3_aa: CASSVGGSWYNEQFF
d_call: -
v_call: TRBV9
j_call: TRBJ2-1
clone_size: few

cdr3_nt: TGTGCCAGCACCGAGTTAGATACGCAGTATTTT
cdr3_aa: CASTELDTQYF
d_call: -
v_call: TRBV2
j_call: TRBJ2-3
clone_size: -

cdr3_nt: TGTGCCAGCAGCCCAGCAGAAGGATCCTTATCGGGAGCTTTCTTT
cdr3_aa: CASSPAEGSLSGAFF
d_call: -
v_call: TRBV3-1/TRBV3-2
j_call: TRBJ1-1
clone_size: -

cdr3_nt: TGTGCCAGCAGTAATGGAAGGGGCCAGACCCAGTACTTC
cdr3_aa: CASSNGRGQTQYF
d_call: -
v_call: TRBV27
j_call: TRBJ2-5
clone_size: few

cdr3_nt: TGTGCCAGCAGCGGGGGGACAGCTCCAGGCGAAGCTTTCTTT
cdr3_aa: CASSGGTAPGEAFF
d_call: TRBD1
v_call: TRBV13
j_call: TRBJ1-1
clone_size: -

cdr3_nt: TGTGCCAGCAGCGCCAGACAGACAAATAATGAAAAACTGTTTTTT
cdr3_aa: CASSARQTNNEKLFF
d_call: -
v_call: TRBV7-9
j_call: TRBJ1-4
clone_size: -

cdr3_nt: TGTGCCAGTGAGGTCGATCGCTCCTACAATGAGCAGTTCTTC
cdr3_aa: CASEVDRSYNEQFF
d_call: -
v_call: TRBV7-2
j_call: TRBJ2-1
clone_size: few

cdr3_nt: TGTGCCAGCAGTGACGACGGGGGAAGCGCTGAAGCTTTCTTT
cdr3_aa: CASSDDGGSAEAFF
d_call: -
v_call: TRBV6-4
j_call: TRBJ1-1
clone_size: once

cdr3_nt: TGTGCCAGCTCACACCTGGGGCAACCTAACTATGGCTACACCTTC
cdr3_aa: CASSHLGQPNYGYTF
d_call: -
v_call: TRBV18
j_call: TRBJ1-2
clone_size: -

cdr3_nt: TGTGCCAGCAGCCAAGAGGACAGGGCGACTGAAGCTTTCTTT
cdr3_aa: CASSQEDRATEAFF
d_call: TRBD1
v_call: TRBV3-1/TRBV3-2
j_call: TRBJ1-1
clone_size: many

cdr3_nt: TGTGCCAGCAGTTACTCGAGACTTGACAATGAGCAGTTCTTC
cdr3_aa: CASSYSRLDNEQFF
d_call: -
v_call: TRBV6-5
j_call: TRBJ2-1
clone_size: -

cdr3_nt: TGTGCCAGCTCACCCTTAGACCAAGAGACCCAGTACTTC
cdr3_aa: CASSPLDQETQYF
d_call: -
v_call: TRBV18
j_call: TRBJ2-5
clone_size: -

cdr3_nt: TGTGCCAGCACCAAATTACACGGCTACACCTTC
cdr3_aa: CASTKLHGYTF
d_call: -
v_call: TRBV12-3/TRBV12-4
j_call: TRBJ1-2
clone_size: -

cdr3_nt: TGTGCCAGCAGTTACTCGGCGGGTTTATACTACAATGAGCAGTTCTTC
cdr3_aa: CASSYSAGLYYNEQFF
d_call: -
v_call: TRBV6-5
j_call: TRBJ2-1
clone_size: -

cdr3_nt: TGTGCCAGCAGCAGAGCACCGGACAGAGCCTATACGCAGTATTTT
cdr3_aa: CASSRAPDRAYTQYF
d_call: -
v_call: TRBV5-5
j_call: TRBJ2-3
clone_size: -

cdr3_nt: TGCGCCAGCAGGGGACAATGGAGCTCCTACAATGAGCAGTTCTTC
cdr3_aa: CASRGQWSSYNEQFF
d_call: -
v_call: TRBV5-1
j_call: TRBJ2-1
clone_size: -

cdr3_nt: TGTGCCAGCAGGGACAGGGGCTATGGCTACACCTTC
cdr3_aa: CASRDRGYGYTF
d_call: TRBD1
v_call: TRBV2
j_call: TRBJ1-2
clone_size: once

cdr3_nt: TGTGCCAGCAGCTTGGACCCACAGGGCTCAAATAATTCACCCCTCCACTTT
cdr3_aa: CASSLDPQGSNNSPLHF
d_call: -
v_call: TRBV5-6
j_call: TRBJ1-6
clone_size: -

cdr3_nt: TGCAGTGCTAGTATCGGACTAGCGGGAGTAGAGACCCAGTACTTC
cdr3_aa: CSASIGLAGVETQYF
d_call: TRBD2
v_call: TRBV20-1
j_call: TRBJ2-5
clone_size: -

cdr3_nt: TGCGCCAGCAGCCCAGTCGGACAGGGCTTCGAAAAACTGTTTTTT
cdr3_aa: CASSPVGQGFEKLFF
d_call: TRBD1
v_call: TRBV4-3
j_call: TRBJ1-4
clone_size: -

cdr3_nt: TGTGCCAGCAGCCAAGGAGGTCCGGCTGGGGCCAACGTCCTGACTTTC
cdr3_aa: CASSQGGPAGANVLTF
d_call: -
v_call: TRBV3-1/TRBV3-2
j_call: TRBJ2-6
clone_size: -

cdr3_nt: TGTGCCAGCAGCCCCCGGACAGGAGATAATTCACCCCTCCACTTT
cdr3_aa: CASSPRTGDNSPLHF
d_call: TRBD1
v_call: TRBV3-1/TRBV3-2
j_call: TRBJ1-6
clone_size: -

cdr3_nt: TGCGCCAGCAGCTTGGCTCAGGTCATGAACACTGAAGCTTTCTTT
cdr3_aa: CASSLAQVMNTEAFF
d_call: -
v_call: TRBV5-1
j_call: TRBJ1-1
clone_size: few